This T cell receptor beta chain was sequenced for a study of blood T cell repertoires in COVID-19. Study summary: Sample material is recorded as cDNA or gDNA derived from T cells, B-cell-depleted T cells, or PBMCs.

Under the authors' procedure: Reference gene primer amplification in the assay estimated nucleated cell counts. Repertoires were generated with immunoSEQ multiplex PCR, while TCRdb's copy carries only in-frame clones and drops some. The V and J calls and clone size come from that table; D and trimming were worked out from the DNA. The table includes approximately 140,000 clones, about 86% detected once. The specimen sequenced was peripheral blood. This TCR was sampled from a woman aged 55-69 years with acute or convalescent COVID-19.

The CDR3: CASSQRQDVYGYTF. The CDR3 DNA follows: TGTGCCAGCAGCCAGCGACAGGATGTCTATGGCTACACCTTC. This chain connects TRBV4-2 to TRBJ1-2, with a possible D match to TRBD1 (6 bases). V was trimmed by 3 bases and J by 4 bases, leaving 12 bases between them. The CDR3 length is 14 residues. Germline assignment: CDR1 LGHNA and CDR2 YNFKEQ.